This is a list of T cell receptor beta chains from one sample in a study of OX40 agonist ivuxolimab in advanced cancers. The protocol was immunoSEQ multiplex PCR, while the TCRdb copy is restricted to in-frame clones and leaves out a portion. This table holds about 59,000 clones, approximately 89% found once. Sample: CD4+ or CD8+ T cells sorted from blood, taken in a trial of the OX40 agonist ivuxolimab. Receptor source: an adult with an advanced solid tumor such as melanoma, head and neck, liver or kidney cancer. Both conserved end residues are part of each CDR3. D genes are given only for firm matches. Only some rows state a clone size, as once, few, many or a class for expanded clones.

d_call clone_size j_call v_call cdr3_nt cdr3_aa
. . TRBJ1-1 TRBV5-5 TGTGCCAGCAGCTTCAAGGAAACTGAAGCTTTCTTT CASSFKETEAFF
TRBD1 . TRBJ2-7 TRBV5-5 TGTGCCAGCAGCTTGGGGGGACAGGGCTACGAGCAGTACTTC CASSLGGQGYEQYF
. . TRBJ2-1 TRBV9 TGTGCCAGCAGCGGTGGACTCCACAATGAGCAGTTCTTC CASSGGLHNEQFF
TRBD1 . TRBJ1-4 TRBV6-5 TGTGCCAGCAGTTACTCTGACAGGGAAGAAAAACTGTTTTTT CASSYSDREEKLFF
. . TRBJ1-5 TRBV27 TGTGCCAGCAGACCGGACAGTAGCAATCAGCCCCAGCATTTT CASRPDSSNQPQHF
. . TRBJ2-1 TRBV9 TGTGCCAGCAGCGTAGATGGCCGGTATAGCGGACATACTGGTGAGCAGTTCTTC CASSVDGRYSGHTGEQFF
. . TRBJ1-5 TRBV21-1 TGTGCCAGCAGCAAAGCAGATAATCAGCCCCAGCATTTT CASSKADNQPQHF
. . TRBJ1-1 TRBV5-4 TGTGCCAGCACCTGGGGAGGGAACACTGAAGCTTTCTTT CASTWGGNTEAFF
. . TRBJ2-1 TRBV7-9 TGTGCCAGCAGCCCTCCGGGGCGGAGTTCCTACAATGAGCAGTTCTTC CASSPPGRSSYNEQFF
. . TRBJ2-2 TRBV4-1 TGCGCCAGCAGCCGTGTGGACTTCAGACAGGATTACACCGGGGAGCTGTTTTTT CASSRVDFRQDYTGELFF
TRBD2 . TRBJ2-7 TRBV10-3 TGTGCCATCAGTGCCGCGGGAGGGTCCTACGAGCAGTACTTC CAISAAGGSYEQYF
. . TRBJ2-7 TRBV19 TGTGCCAGTAGTATCGCGGACAGCTCCTACGAGCAGTACTTC CASSIADSSYEQYF
TRBD2 medium-sized TRBJ2-1 TRBV6-4 TGTGCCAGCTCCCCGGGCCTAGCGGACAACAATGAGCAGTTCTTC CASSPGLADNNEQFF
TRBD2 . TRBJ2-3 TRBV2 TGTGCCAGTAACTCAGCGGGGAGCACAGATACGCAGTATTTT CASNSAGSTDTQYF
TRBD2 . TRBJ2-1 TRBV27 TGTGCCAGCAGTCCTCAGGGGACTAGCGGTTCCTACAATGAGCAGTTCTTC CASSPQGTSGSYNEQFF
TRBD2 once TRBJ2-5 TRBV7-9 TGTGCCAGCAGCTTGAGACTAGCGGCGCAAGAGACCCAGTACTTC CASSLRLAAQETQYF
. . TRBJ1-2 TRBV16 TGTGCCAGCAGCCAATATTTTTCGGGGGAAATCGGAGATGGCTACACCTTC CASSQYFSGEIGDGYTF
. . TRBJ1-5 TRBV25-1 TGTGCCAGCAGTGAGGACGGGACGGCTAGCAATCAGCCCCAGCATTTT CASSEDGTASNQPQHF
. once TRBJ2-1 TRBV7-6 TGTGCCAGCAGCTTTGGTTTCGGGAGAGGCGATGAGCAGTTCTTC CASSFGFGRGDEQFF
TRBD2 . TRBJ2-5 TRBV4-2 TGTGCCAGCAGCCCCCGACTAGCGGGAGTTGGGGAGACCCAGTACTTC CASSPRLAGVGETQYF
. . TRBJ2-4 TRBV9 TGTGCCAGCAGCGTAGATTTAGCCAAAAACATTCAGTACTTC CASSVDLAKNIQYF
. . TRBJ1-1 TRBV19 TGTGCCAGTAGTATATATATCGCGGGGAACACTGAAGCTTTCTTT CASSIYIAGNTEAFF
. . TRBJ1-4 TRBV5-6 TGTGCCAGCAGCTTGGAAGGGACCTTCGGGGAAAAACTGTTTTTT CASSLEGTFGEKLFF
. . TRBJ2-3 TRBV6-5 TGTGCCAGCATTGGGAGGAGGGGGTTCACAGATACGCAGTATTTT CASIGRRGFTDTQYF
. once TRBJ2-1 TRBV7-9 TGTGCCAGCAGCCGGGGTGCCGTTTCCAACTCCTACAATGAGCAGTTCTTC CASSRGAVSNSYNEQFF
. . TRBJ2-7 TRBV12-5 TGTGCTAGTGCCCCTTTGGCCTCAGGGACCTACGAGCAGTACTTC CASAPLASGTYEQYF
TRBD1 once TRBJ2-7 TRBV28 TGTGCCAGCAGTGACAGGGGCACCTCCTACGAGCAGTACTTC CASSDRGTSYEQYF
. . TRBJ2-1 TRBV9 TGTGCCAGCAGCGTAGAGGCTGAGCAGTTCTTC CASSVEAEQFF
. . TRBJ2-5 TRBV14 TGTGCCAGCAGCCCCCGAGGCAGCGGCCAAGAGACCCAGTACTTC CASSPRGSGQETQYF
TRBD2 . TRBJ2-5 TRBV29-1 TGCAGCGTTGAGAAGTCTAGCGGGAGTGGTTTAGTGAAGACCCAGTACTTC CSVEKSSGSGLVKTQYF
. . TRBJ1-1 TRBV29-1 TGCAGCGTGGACCCAGGGGAGAACACTGAAGCTTTCTTT CSVDPGENTEAFF
. . TRBJ1-5 TRBV6-1 TGTGCCAGCACGACGGGGGTGTCTCAGCCCCAGCATTTT CASTTGVSQPQHF
. . TRBJ2-6 TRBV14 TGTGCCAGCAGCCAAGGAGCAGTCCGGGTCTCTGGGGCCAACGTCCTGACTTTC CASSQGAVRVSGANVLTF
. few TRBJ1-3 TRBV6-5 TGTGCCAGCAGTTACAGCAAGTTCGCTGGAAACACCATATATTTT CASSYSKFAGNTIYF